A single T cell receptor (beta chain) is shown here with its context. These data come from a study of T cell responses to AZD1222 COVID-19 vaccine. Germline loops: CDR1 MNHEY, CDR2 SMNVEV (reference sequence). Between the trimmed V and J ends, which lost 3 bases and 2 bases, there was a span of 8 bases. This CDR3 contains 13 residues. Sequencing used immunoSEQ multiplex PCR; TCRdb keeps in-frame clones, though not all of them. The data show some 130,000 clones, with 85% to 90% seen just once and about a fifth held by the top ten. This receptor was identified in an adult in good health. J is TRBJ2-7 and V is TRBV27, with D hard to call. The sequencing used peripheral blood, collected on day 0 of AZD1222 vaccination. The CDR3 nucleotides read TGTGCCAGCAGTTTCGGGCGGACCTACGAGCAGTACTTC. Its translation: CASSFGRTYEQYF.